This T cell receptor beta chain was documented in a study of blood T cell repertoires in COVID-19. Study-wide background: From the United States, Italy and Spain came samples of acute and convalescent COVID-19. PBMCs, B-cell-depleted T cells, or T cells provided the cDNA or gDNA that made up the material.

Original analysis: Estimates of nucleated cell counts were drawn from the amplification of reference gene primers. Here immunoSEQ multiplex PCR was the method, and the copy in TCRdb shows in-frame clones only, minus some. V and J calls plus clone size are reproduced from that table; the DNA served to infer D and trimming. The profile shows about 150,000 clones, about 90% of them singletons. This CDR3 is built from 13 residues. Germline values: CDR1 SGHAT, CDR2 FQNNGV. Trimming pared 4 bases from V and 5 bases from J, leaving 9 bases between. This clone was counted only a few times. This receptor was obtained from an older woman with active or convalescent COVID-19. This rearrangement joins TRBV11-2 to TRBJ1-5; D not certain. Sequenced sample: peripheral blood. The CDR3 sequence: CASSSSPDQPQHF. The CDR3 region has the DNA TGTGCCAGCAGCTCGAGCCCGGATCAGCCCCAGCATTTT. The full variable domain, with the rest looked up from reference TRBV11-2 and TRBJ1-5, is EAGVAQSPRYKIIEKRQSVAFWCNPISGHATLYWYQQILGQGPKLLIQFQNNGVVDDSQLPKDRFSAERLKGVDSTLKIQPAKLEDSAVYLCASSSSPDQPQHFGDGTRLSIL.